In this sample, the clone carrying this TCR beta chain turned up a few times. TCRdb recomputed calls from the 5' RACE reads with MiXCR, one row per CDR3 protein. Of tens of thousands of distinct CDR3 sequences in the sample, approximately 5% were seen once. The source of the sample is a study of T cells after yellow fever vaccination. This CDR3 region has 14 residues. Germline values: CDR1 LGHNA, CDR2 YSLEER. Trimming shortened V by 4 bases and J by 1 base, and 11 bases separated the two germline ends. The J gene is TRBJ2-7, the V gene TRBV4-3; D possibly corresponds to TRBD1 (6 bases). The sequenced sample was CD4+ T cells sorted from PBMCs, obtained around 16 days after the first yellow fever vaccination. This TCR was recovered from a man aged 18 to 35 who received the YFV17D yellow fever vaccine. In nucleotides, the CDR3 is TGCGCCAGCAGCCCATCGACAGGATCCTACGAGCAGTACTTC. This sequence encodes CASSPSTGSYEQYF.